A single sample gave rise to the 28 T cell receptor beta chains below, sequenced in a study of long-term antiretroviral therapy in people with HIV. The libraries were made with immunoSEQ v3.0 at survey level. Repertoires were generated with immunoSEQ multiplex PCR, while TCRdb's copy carries only in-frame clones and drops some. This table holds about 13,000 clones, about 80% found once. This specimen consisted of unsorted PBMCs, obtained 3.2 years before starting antiretroviral therapy. Every receptor here comes from a man aged 40-55 years with HIV.

The chain has TRBV5-6 and TRBJ2-7; 10 positions match TRBD1. Looked up from germline, CDR1 is SGHDT and CDR2 is YYEEEE. V dropped 3 bases and J dropped 3; count of bases not matched to a gene: 3. The CDR3 spans 14 residues. CDR3 DNA sequence: TGTGCCAGCAGCTCTAGGACAGGGGGCTACGAGCAGTACTTC. The encoded protein is CASSSRTGGYEQYF. The full variable domain, rest sourced from reference TRBV5-6 and TRBJ2-7, is DAGVTQSPTHLIKTRGQQVTLRCSPKSGHDTVSWYQQALGQGPQFIFQYYEEEERQRGNFPDRFSGHQFPNYSSELNVNALLLGDSALYLCASSSRTGGYEQYFGPGTRLTVT.

V and J are TRBV4-1 and TRBJ2-7, with D perhaps TRBD1 or TRBD2 (5 bases each). The V end was cut by 0 bases, the J end by 7 bases, with 13 bases between. CDR1 and CDR2 (germline): MGHRA, YSYEKL. This CDR3 region has 14 residues. The CDR3 region has the DNA TGCGCCAGCAGCCAAGAAAAGGGACCGCGGGAGCAGTACTTC. It is translated as CASSQEKGPREQYF.

V gene TRBV29-1 combines with J gene TRBJ2-3; 7 bases fit TRBD2. V dropped 4 bases and J dropped 4; count of bases not matched to a gene: 2. This CDR3 is built from 12 residues. CDR1 is SQVTM and CDR2 is ANQGSEA in the germline V gene. The CDR3 DNA sequence: TGCAGCGTTGGGGGGGGGTCAGATACGCAGTATTTT. Protein product: CSVGGGSDTQYF.

This sequence joins TRBV29-1 and TRBJ2-7; perhaps TRBD2 as D (6 bases). The CDR3 covers 14 residues. Deletions cut 0 bases from V and 7 bases from J, with 16 bases between. Germline V gene lookup returns CDR1 SQVTM and CDR2 ANQGSEA. This chain's CDR3 is CSVEDDRTAGEQYF. Written as DNA, the CDR3 is TGCAGCGTTGAAGATGACAGAACGGCGGGGGAGCAGTACTTC.

The chain couples TRBV2 to TRBJ2-7; TRBD1 agrees at 7 bases. The CDR3 is made up of 14 amino acids. J was trimmed by 3 bases and V by 5 bases; bases with no gene match: 7. Germline values: CDR1 SNHLY, CDR2 FYNNEI. CDR3 sequence (DNA): TGTGCCAGCAGTCGCGACAGGGTCGGCTACGAGCAGTACTTC. Translation gives CASSRDRVGYEQYF.

The V gene is TRBV2, the J gene TRBJ2-7; 13 bases align to TRBD2. Trimming at V came to 9 bases and at J to 4 bases, leaving 12 bases not matched to a gene. Germline V gene data show CDR1 as SNHLY and CDR2 as FYNNEI. The CDR3 sequence is 16 residues long. DNA of the CDR3: TGTGCCAGTCACCGCGGACTAGCGGGGGCCCAATACGAGCAGTACTTC. Translation gives CASHRGLAGAQYEQYF.

This clone has more than one count but fewer than ten. The chain has TRBV5-1 and TRBJ1-1; possibly TRBD1 for D (5 bases). CDR3 length: 13 amino acids. V dropped 9 bases and J dropped 4 bases, with 16 bases sitting between them. CDR1 is SGHRS and CDR2 is YFSETQ in the germline V gene. The CDR3 sequence is CATARAGTTEAFF. DNA for the CDR3: TGCGCCACCGCGAGGGCGGGGACCACTGAAGCTTTCTTT.

The chain links TRBV30 to TRBJ1-1, with D maybe TRBD1 (5 bases). This CDR3 region has 12 residues. The ends were cut back, 3 bases at V and 6 bases at J, with 11 bases in the middle. Per germline, CDR1 GTSNPN and CDR2 SVGIG (reference sequence). The chain's CDR3 is CAWRGGFAEAFF. CDR3 DNA sequence: TGTGCCTGGAGGGGGGGTTTCGCTGAAGCTTTCTTT.

The CDR3: CASSGQKETQYF. The CDR3 bases are TGTGCCAGCAGTGGACAGAAAGAGACCCAGTACTTC. The chain couples TRBV2 to TRBJ2-5; possibly TRBD1 for D (5 bases). Trimming shortened V by 4 bases and J by 3 bases, and 6 bases separated the two germline ends. The length of the CDR3 is 12 residues. Per the germline V gene, CDR1 is SNHLY and CDR2 is FYNNEI.

This chain links TRBV5-5 with TRBJ1-2; D remains ambiguous. Trimming pared 3 bases from V and 7 bases from J, leaving 16 bases between. Germline V CDR1 and CDR2: SGHKS, YYEKEE (reference sequence). The CDR3 runs 14 residues. This chain's CDR3 is CASSSVAIWSGYTF. CDR3 sequence (DNA): TGTGCCAGCAGCTCGGTCGCAATTTGGTCTGGCTACACCTTC. Drawing the rest from reference TRBV5-5 and TRBJ1-2, the complete variable domain is DAGVTQSPTHLIKTRGQQVTLRCSPISGHKSVSWYQQVLGQGPQFIFQYYEKEERGRGNFPDRFSARQFPNYSSELNVNALLLGDSALYLCASSSVAIWSGYTFGSGTRLTVV.

The rearrangement uses TRBV4-2 and TRBJ1-1; TRBD1 aligns across 7 bases. The ends lost 1 base at V and 4 bases at J; junction bases unmatched: 9. Germline V gives CDR1 LGHNA, CDR2 YNFKEQ. CDR3 size: 16 residues. The CDR3 coding sequence is TGTGCCAGCAGCCAAGTGGGAGGGGGCGCGGGCACTGAAGCTTTCTTT. Encoded protein: CASSQVGGGAGTEAFF.

This chain links TRBV9 with TRBJ1-1, with D uncertain. Per the germline V gene, CDR1 is SGDLS and CDR2 is YYNGEE. Trimming took off 3 bases at V and 0 bases at J, with 9 bases between the two ends. This CDR3 comprises 14 residues. The CDR3 region has the DNA TGTGCCAGCAGCGCCAGGACTGTGAACACTGAAGCTTTCTTT. Its translation is CASSARTVNTEAFF.

This clone was picked up one time. The gene calls are TRBV27 and TRBJ2-3; D is unclear. V lost 5 bases and J lost 4, with 13 bases in between. This CDR3 region has 14 residues. The germline V gene encodes CDR1 MNHEY and CDR2 SMNVEV (reference sequence). The CDR3 bases are TGTGCCAGCAGTGCTCCGCAGCGTCCAGATACGCAGTATTTT. It codes for CASSAPQRPDTQYF.

The rearrangement uses TRBV5-1 and TRBJ2-5; D perhaps matches TRBD1 (6 bases). In germline, CDR1 is SGHRS, CDR2 YFSETQ. The CDR3 extends over 14 amino acids. Trimming left V 7 bases short and J 1 base short, with 14 bases between. This CDR3 reads CASSDRQSQETQYF. CDR3 in DNA: TGCGCCAGCTCGGACAGACAATCCCAAGAGACCCAGTACTTC.

The chain has TRBV4-1 and TRBJ2-7, with TRBD2 matching 7 bases. V was clipped by 0 bases and J by 6 bases; unmatched bases: 5. CDR3 length: 14 residues. The germline V gene has CDR1 MGHRA and CDR2 YSYEKL. For the CDR3, the DNA is TGCGCCAGCAGCCAAGAGGGAGGGTTAAGCGAGCAGTACTTC. Its protein is CASSQEGGLSEQYF.

Relative to its sample, this clone is medium-sized. The chain combines TRBV19 with TRBJ1-2, with 7 bases that match TRBD1. CDR1 is LNHDA, CDR2 SQIVND, per germline (reference sequence). J gave up 3 bases and V 5 bases, and 9 bases lay outside the gene matches. The CDR3 is made up of 15 amino acids. CDR3: CASSLQGPRDYGYTF. The CDR3 DNA follows: TGTGCCAGTAGTCTACAGGGGCCGCGAGACTATGGCTACACCTTC. Variable domain in full (rest from reference TRBV19 and TRBJ1-2): DGGITQSPKYLFRKEGQNVTLSCEQNLNHDAMYWYRQDPGQGLRLIYYSQIVNDFQKGDIAEGYSVSREKKESFPLTVTSAQKNPTAFYLCASSLQGPRDYGYTFGSGTRLTVV.

This clone appeared a single time. The chain has TRBV19 and TRBJ2-3; 11 nucleotides align to TRBD2. The V gene end was trimmed by 3 bases and the J gene end by 4 bases; junction bases not matched to a gene: 3. Germline values: CDR1 LNHDA, CDR2 SQIVND (reference sequence). The CDR3 consists of 15 residues. The CDR3 spells CASSISGLAADTQYF. The CDR3 DNA follows: TGTGCCAGTAGTATTTCGGGACTAGCGGCAGATACGCAGTATTTT.

The DNA for the CDR3 is TGTGCCAGCAGTTACCCGACAGGGGTTGTTGAAAAACTGTTTTTT. This codes for CASSYPTGVVEKLFF. The rearrangement uses TRBV6-6 and TRBJ1-4; 8 bases fit TRBD1. The V gene's germline CDR1 is MNHNY and CDR2 SVGAGI (reference sequence). The CDR3 runs to 15 residues. Trimming at V came to 2 bases and at J to 7 bases, leaving 6 bases not matched to a gene.

V gene TRBV30 combines with J gene TRBJ1-1; D gene ambiguous. Germline CDR1 is GTSNPN and CDR2 is SVGIG (reference sequence). The CDR3 is 13 amino acids. The V gene lost 0 bases and the J gene lost 6 bases, with 11 bases spanning the gap. CDR3: CAWSVLEGAEAFF. The CDR3 DNA reads TGTGCCTGGAGTGTACTCGAGGGAGCTGAAGCTTTCTTT. The entire variable domain, with the rest obtained from reference TRBV30 and TRBJ1-1, is as follows: SQTIHQWPATLVQPVGSPLSLECTVEGTSNPNLYWYRQAAGRGLQLLFYSVGIGQISSEVPQNLSASRPQDRQFILSSKKLLLSDSGFYLCAWSVLEGAEAFFGQGTRLTVV.

In its sample, this clone is medium-sized. CDR3 DNA: TGTGCCTGGAGTGGGGGGGGAGAGCCCCAGCATTTT. Translated: CAWSGGGEPQHF. The chain combines TRBV30 with TRBJ1-5, with TRBD1 as a possible D gene (5 bases). The CDR3 has 12 amino acids. Per germline, CDR1 GTSNPN and CDR2 SVGIG (reference sequence). The V and J ends lost 1 base and 8 bases respectively, with 9 bases between them.

The V and J genes are TRBV19 and TRBJ1-5; TRBD1 is a possible D gene (5 bases). There are 15 residues in the CDR3. Germline lookup yields CDR1 LNHDA and CDR2 SQIVND (reference sequence). V lost 6 bases to trimming and J lost 4 bases, with 16 bases between them. The DNA of the CDR3 is TGTGCCAGTAGCCTTTTAAGGGGCTCAAATCAGCCCCAGCATTTT. Translation gives CASSLLRGSNQPQHF.

V usage is TRBV11-2 and J usage is TRBJ1-5; D unresolved. The germline gives CDR1 SGHAT, CDR2 FQNNGV. V lost 5 bases to trimming and J lost 3 bases, with 8 bases between them. The length of the CDR3 is 13 residues. CDR3 protein: CASSITTNQPQHF. The CDR3, as DNA: TGTGCCAGCAGCATCACGACCAATCAGCCCCAGCATTTT.

This clone was recorded a few times. CDR3 residues: CASRQSHNSPLHF. CDR3 coding DNA: TGTGCCAGCAGACAGAGCCATAATTCACCCCTCCACTTT. The V and J genes are TRBV6-5 and TRBJ1-6; unclear D gene. V lost 6 bases and J 5 bases, leaving 8 bases between the germline ends. Germline-derived CDR1 and CDR2 are MNHEY and SVGAGI. The CDR3 consists of 13 residues.

The chain is built from TRBV7-8 and TRBJ2-3, with D maybe TRBD1 (5 bases). Deletions cut 7 bases from V and 9 bases from J, with 14 bases between. Germline V gene lookup returns CDR1 SGHVS and CDR2 FQNEAQ. This CDR3 comprises 12 residues. DNA for the CDR3: TGTGCCAGCACCTTTGTAGGGGCGACGCAGTATTTT. This sequence encodes CASTFVGATQYF.

This rearrangement joins TRBV2 to TRBJ1-2, with TRBD1 identical over 7 bases. The CDR3 has 13 amino acids. Germline CDR1 SNHLY, CDR2 FYNNEI. V lost 8 bases to trimming and J lost 8 bases; unmatched junction nucleotides: 11. The CDR3: CASLPGQVSGYTF. For the CDR3, the DNA is TGTGCCAGCTTACCCGGACAGGTCAGCGGCTACACCTTC.

The V call is TRBV10-3, the J call TRBJ1-6; D is unclear. Germline V gives CDR1 ENHRY, CDR2 SYGVKD. With 1 base removed from V and 4 bases from J, the gap between germline ends came to 5 bases. The CDR3 contains 14 residues. In nucleotides, the CDR3 is TGTGCCATCAGTGAGTTGGGGTATAATTCACCCCTCCACTTT. This codes for CAISELGYNSPLHF.

V usage is TRBV7-9 and J usage is TRBJ1-1; TRBD1 agrees at 8 bases. This CDR3 region has 13 residues. The V gene end was trimmed by 5 bases and the J gene end by 5 bases; junction bases not matched to a gene: 4. Germline loops: CDR1 SEHNR, CDR2 FQNEAQ (reference sequence). CDR3 amino acids: CASSIQGGTEAFF. CDR3 DNA sequence: TGTGCCAGCAGCATACAGGGGGGGACTGAAGCTTTCTTT. Filled out from reference TRBV7-9 and TRBJ1-1, the complete variable domain reads DTGVSQNPRHKITKRGQNVTFRCDPISEHNRLYWYRQTLGQGPEFLTYFQNEAQLEKSRLLSDRFSAERPKGSFSTLEIQRTEQGDSAMYLCASSIQGGTEAFFGQGTRLTVV.

In the case of this clone: The same CDR3 can be traced to other DNA sequences in this sample. The chain couples TRBV19 to TRBJ1-5; D is unresolved. Deletions cut 1 base from V and 1 base from J, with 5 bases between. CDR3 length: 14 residues. Germline CDR1 is LNHDA and CDR2 is SQIVND (reference sequence). The CDR3 is CASSIGESNQPQHF. DNA for the CDR3: TGTGCCAGTAGTATAGGGGAGAGCAATCAGCCCCAGCATTTT.